The rows below give T cell receptor beta chains drawn from one sample of a study of human T cells and chemical hapten exposure. TCRdb re-derived calls from the RACE reads in MiXCR, one entry per CDR3 protein. The table lists about 41,000 distinct CDR3 sequences, 3.5% to 5% of them singletons. Sequences were obtained from whole blood. Source of these receptors: a human donor in good health. Some clones in this sample may be carry-over from other donors' samples. Each CDR3 is given without its conserved first and last residue.

CDR3 protein: AGPKQGLAKNIQY
V gene: TRBV21-1
J gene: TRBJ2-4

CDR3 protein: ASCLLVGSNEQF
V gene: TRBV12-3/TRBV12-4
J gene: TRBJ2-1

CDR3 protein: ASSQENPQETQY
V gene: TRBV23-1
J gene: TRBJ2-5

CDR3 protein: ASSPQGTGLGQPQH
V gene: TRBV11-2
J gene: TRBJ1-5

CDR3 protein: ASSWPDLQETQY
V gene: TRBV5-1
J gene: TRBJ2-5

CDR3 protein: ASSRRGYPNTEAF
V gene: TRBV5-4
J gene: TRBJ1-1

CDR3 protein: ASGLPNSDNEQF
V gene: TRBV12-5
J gene: TRBJ2-1

CDR3 protein: ASSPNGGSNQPQH
V gene: TRBV7-3
J gene: TRBJ1-5

CDR3 protein: ASSYEAGRTQY
V gene: TRBV6-5
J gene: TRBJ2-3

CDR3 protein: ASSLTGTSGTDTQY
V gene: TRBV6-5
J gene: TRBJ2-3

CDR3 protein: ASSSQYEQF
V gene: TRBV6-2/TRBV6-3
J gene: TRBJ2-1

CDR3 protein: ASGPIAGAEDTQY
V gene: TRBV7-6
J gene: TRBJ2-3

CDR3 protein: ATSDNSNQPQH
V gene: TRBV24-1
J gene: TRBJ1-5

CDR3 protein: ASSLAGHENTIY
V gene: TRBV5-1
J gene: TRBJ1-3

CDR3 protein: SAPQGIAKNIQY
V gene: TRBV20-1
J gene: TRBJ2-4

CDR3 protein: ASSQGGAGPYEQY
V gene: TRBV4-1
J gene: TRBJ2-7

CDR3 protein: ASSQVQGSQETQY
V gene: TRBV4-1
J gene: TRBJ2-5

CDR3 protein: AISPAVGKLF
V gene: TRBV10-3
J gene: TRBJ1-4

CDR3 protein: ASSPGSATEAF
V gene: TRBV5-6
J gene: TRBJ1-1

CDR3 protein: ASSQRTGNQPQH
V gene: TRBV4-1
J gene: TRBJ1-5

CDR3 protein: ASFRLAGGNNEQF
V gene: TRBV6-1
J gene: TRBJ2-1

CDR3 protein: SAGSVLGQETQY
V gene: TRBV20-1
J gene: TRBJ2-5

CDR3 protein: SARSLESGRTDTQY
V gene: TRBV20-1
J gene: TRBJ2-3

CDR3 protein: ASSSVSGRAYEQY
V gene: TRBV11-2
J gene: TRBJ2-7

CDR3 protein: ASSPGQGVQAQH
V gene: TRBV4-1
J gene: TRBJ1-5

CDR3 protein: SASTGLAGGEQF
V gene: TRBV20-1
J gene: TRBJ2-1

CDR3 protein: ATSGLGLPIGEISGYNEQF
V gene: TRBV15
J gene: TRBJ2-1

CDR3 protein: ASKALAETGELF
V gene: TRBV6-4
J gene: TRBJ2-2

CDR3 protein: ASSEGQGPDTQY
V gene: TRBV6-4
J gene: TRBJ2-3

CDR3 protein: ASSTPDTEAF
V gene: TRBV6-6
J gene: TRBJ1-1

CDR3 protein: ASSLEGAQWGTQY
V gene: TRBV7-2
J gene: TRBJ2-3

CDR3 protein: ASSQVHNEQF
V gene: TRBV4-1
J gene: TRBJ2-1

CDR3 protein: SVEHRWGNYGYT
V gene: TRBV29-1
J gene: TRBJ1-2

CDR3 protein: ASSRTSSGSLGNGYT
V gene: TRBV19
J gene: TRBJ1-2

CDR3 protein: ASSYERLSEAF
V gene: TRBV6-6
J gene: TRBJ1-1

CDR3 protein: ASSQTPRGPRNTEAF
V gene: TRBV4-2
J gene: TRBJ1-1

CDR3 protein: ASSQDFQQY
V gene: TRBV14
J gene: TRBJ2-7

CDR3 protein: ASSYPPAF
V gene: TRBV6-2/TRBV6-3
J gene: TRBJ1-1

CDR3 protein: AISLTGSYEQY
V gene: TRBV10-3
J gene: TRBJ2-7

CDR3 protein: SVDRGGTGELF
V gene: TRBV29-1
J gene: TRBJ2-2

CDR3 protein: ASSLSGFKRTQY
V gene: TRBV27
J gene: TRBJ2-5

CDR3 protein: ASSSLRSEQF
V gene: TRBV6-5
J gene: TRBJ2-1

CDR3 protein: ASFRGPIRPGHNEQF
V gene: TRBV11-2
J gene: TRBJ2-1

CDR3 protein: ASSLIGRAGAAEAF
V gene: TRBV28
J gene: TRBJ1-1

CDR3 protein: SARSPGRESSYEQY
V gene: TRBV20-1
J gene: TRBJ2-7

CDR3 protein: SAKTGDTEAF
V gene: TRBV29-1
J gene: TRBJ1-1

CDR3 protein: SILAGDSYEQY
V gene: TRBV29-1
J gene: TRBJ2-7

CDR3 protein: ASSSGGRGSTGELF
V gene: TRBV5-6
J gene: TRBJ2-2

CDR3 protein: ASSLGTGGHHTDSPLH
V gene: TRBV7-9
J gene: TRBJ1-6

CDR3 protein: ASSGTRGRVQEQY
V gene: TRBV7-2
J gene: TRBJ2-7